Below are 7 T cell receptor beta chains sequenced from a single sample in a study of T cell repertoires in cytomegalovirus infection. Their antigen targets remain unknown. TCRdb reprocessed the reads with MiXCR, giving one entry per CDR3 protein. This table has a few hundred thousand distinct CDR3 sequences, roughly a third appearing once. This specimen consisted of cultured PBMCs, obtained from culture after CMV antigen stimulation. The receptor set was obtained from a human donor in good health (CMV status not recorded). Some clones in this sample may be carry-over from other donors' samples.

This clonotype was found a few times. This rearrangement joins TRBV28 to TRBJ1-2, with no clear D. Between the trimmed V and J ends, which lost 6 bases and 7 bases, there was a span of 12 bases. Germline-derived CDR1 and CDR2 are MDHEN and SYDVKM. CDR3 length: 12 residues. The DNA of the CDR3 is TGTGCCAGCAGCCTTGGAATGGGTGGCTACACCTTC. Its protein product is CASSLGMGGYTF.

This clonotype appeared many times. The rearrangement uses TRBV7-9 and TRBJ2-7, with 9 positions matching TRBD1. The germline V gene has CDR1 SEHNR and CDR2 FQNEAQ (reference sequence). Losses at the gene ends were 5 bases for V and 3 bases for J; bases not matched to a gene: 5. This CDR3 has 14 amino acids. Written as DNA, the CDR3 is TGTGCCAGCAGCATACAGGGGGCGGTCTACGAGCAGTACTTC. Protein sequence: CASSIQGAVYEQYF.

This clonotype has at least ten counts. The rearrangement links TRBV7-9 to TRBJ2-4; TRBD1 or TRBD2 may be the D gene (6 bases each). CDR1 is SEHNR, CDR2 FQNEAQ, per germline (reference sequence). Trimming left V 1 base short and J 8 bases short, with 9 bases between. CDR3 size: 13 residues. CDR3 DNA sequence: TGTGCCAGCAGCTTAGATAGGGGGGACATTCAGTACTTC. This sequence encodes CASSLDRGDIQYF.

J is TRBJ2-1 and V is TRBV6-2 or TRBV6-3; 8 nucleotides line up with TRBD2. The germline V gene encodes CDR1 MNHEY and CDR2 SVGEGT. The length of the CDR3 is 15 residues. The ends lost 7 bases at V and 10 bases at J; junction bases unmatched: 15. The chain's CDR3 is CASTRGGGLQLEQFF. CDR3 nucleotides: TGTGCCAGCACCCGGGGGGGTGGGCTGCAATTGGAGCAGTTCTTC.

In nucleotides, the CDR3 is TGTGCCAGCAGCTTAAATCAGGGGGAATTGACCCAGTACTTC. Translated, it gives CASSLNQGELTQYF. V is TRBV7-8 and J is TRBJ2-5; 7 nucleotides align to TRBD1. Germline lookup yields CDR1 SGHVS and CDR2 FQNEAQ. V was clipped by 2 bases and J by 7 bases; unmatched bases: 7. CDR3 size: 14 residues.

Concerning this clonotype itself: The CDR3 does not end in the conserved phenylalanine or tryptophan, so this is likely a read error. The rearrangement links TRBV24-1 to TRBJ2-3; D unclear. V was shortened by 6 bases and J by 0 bases, with 3 bases between the two germline ends. In germline, CDR1 is KGHDR, CDR2 SFDVKD. CDR3 length equals 12 residues. The CDR3 spells CATSQSTDTQYV. Written as DNA, the CDR3 is TGTGCCACCAGTCAGAGCACAGATACGCAGTATGTT.

This clonotype has ten or more counts. The V gene is TRBV12-3 or TRBV12-4, the J gene TRBJ1-3; D perhaps matches TRBD1 (5 bases). The CDR3 runs 14 residues. V was cut by 5 bases and J by 0 bases, with 8 bases left in between. CDR3 DNA: TGTGCCAGCAGTCACACAGGCTCTGGAAACACCATATATTTT. Protein: CASSHTGSGNTIYF.